The clone carrying this TCR beta chain was recorded at least ten times. No antigen is known for it. This entry is derived from a study of identical twins. Broader study findings: Sequences that were beta out-of-frame showed weaker excess twin sharing. Out-of-frame alpha sequences common to twins exhibited a surplus of low generation probability.

TCRdb re-called the 5' RACE reads with MiXCR, one entry per CDR3 protein. The data show approximately 220,000 distinct CDR3 sequences, with 6% to 8.5% seen just once and around 5% held by the top ten. Germline lookup yields CDR1 DFQATT and CDR2 SNEGSKA (reference sequence). The CDR3 spans 14 residues. V gave up 3 bases and J gave up 2 bases, with 13 bases separating them. The same data also contributed to another study, on yellow fever vaccine responses in identical twins.

The sequenced material came from CD8+ T cells sorted from blood. This clonotype originated in a woman under 30 in good health. This chain links TRBV20-1 with TRBJ1-2; D gene ambiguous. CDR3 sequence: CSASFRLTNYGYTF. Written as DNA, the CDR3 is TGCAGTGCTAGCTTTCGGCTCACGAACTATGGCTACACCTTC.